This T cell receptor beta chain was retrieved from a study of response to subunit inactivated influenza vaccine. This clonotype was detected many times. Trimming removed 3 bases at V and 5 bases at J, with 10 bases between. The CDR3 is 13 amino acids. Per the germline V gene, CDR1 is SGHTA and CDR2 is FQGNSA. Each CDR3 protein gets one entry after TCRdb re-called the RT-PCR reads with MiXCR. The top ten clones hold 2.8% of a sample with about 540,000 distinct CDR3 sequences, under 30% of them seen once. This sample also appeared in a second study, on T cells expressing NK-cell markers. From that study: 5'RACE template switching with UMIs produced the TCR beta cDNA. All TCR beta repertoires analysed originated from sorted CD3+CD56+NKG2C+, CD3+CD56+NKG2C- and CD3+CD56-NKG2C+ T cells. Just one sequenced donor of eight was HCMV-seronegative, while seven were seropositive. Dominant NKG2C+ clonotypes were found to form about 1.0-8% of CD8+ T cells in more than five donors. In several donors, these clonotypes also led the CD3+CD56-NKG2C+ fraction.

This chain joins TRBV7-2 and TRBJ2-5; D may be TRBD1 or TRBD2 (5 bases each). The sequencing here drew on CD4+ T cells sorted from PBMCs, taken 12 days after vaccination. The sequence was obtained from a man aged 50-59 years who received an inactivated influenza vaccine. The CDR3 is CASSFFREETQYF. In DNA form, the CDR3 reads TGTGCCAGCAGCTTCTTCAGGGAGGAGACCCAGTACTTC.